Below are 30 T cell receptor beta chains sequenced from a single sample in a study of shared clonotypes between healthy human individuals. The assay was immunoSEQ multiplex PCR, and TCRdb's table has in-frame clones only and misses some. The data hold around 1.9 million clones, with about 93% observed a single time. CD8 cells regarded as naive lacked CD45RO, were positively chosen for CCR7, and omitted terminally differentiated effector memory CD45RA+ cells. Sequencing input: naive CD8+ T cells from PBMCs. The receptors were gathered from a man younger than 35 in good health. Some clones in this sample may be carry-over from other donors' samples.

The CDR3: CASSLEPPTTGSYEQYF. The CDR3 DNA reads as TGTGCCAGCTCACTTGAGCCCCCGACAACCGGGTCCTACGAGCAGTACTTC. The chain carries TRBV18 and TRBJ2-7; D gene unclear. The CDR3 has 17 residues. Looked up from germline, CDR1 is KGHSH and CDR2 is LQKENI. Trimming took off 4 bases at V and 1 base at J, with 20 bases between the two ends.

V gene TRBV5-1 combines with J gene TRBJ2-7; 8 bases line up with TRBD2. Trimming took 4 bases from V and 7 from J; bases not matched to a gene: 13. Germline CDR1 reads SGHRS; CDR2 reads YFSETQ. The CDR3 consists of 15 residues. Written as DNA, the CDR3 is TGCGCCAGCAGCCCCGATCCGGGACTAGTCACGGAGCAGTACTTC. Translating it yields CASSPDPGLVTEQYF.

The rearrangement uses TRBV7-6 and TRBJ2-2; D is possibly TRBD1 (5 bases). Trimming pared 8 bases from V and 8 bases from J, leaving 24 bases between. In germline, CDR1 is SGHVS, CDR2 FNYEAQ. The CDR3 has 16 residues. CDR3 region: CASGDSSISSPGELFF. The CDR3 nucleotides read TGTGCCAGCGGAGACAGTTCAATATCCTCACCGGGGGAGCTGTTTTTT.

V and J are TRBV27 and TRBJ1-1; TRBD1 is a possible D gene (5 bases). The CDR3 runs to 19 residues. Per the germline V gene, CDR1 is MNHEY and CDR2 is SMNVEV (reference sequence). V was shortened by 1 base and J by 4 bases, with 25 bases between the two germline ends. CDR3 amino acids: CASSLLWGIEGRESTEAFF. The DNA for the CDR3 is TGTGCCAGCAGTTTATTGTGGGGTATAGAGGGGAGGGAGAGCACTGAAGCTTTCTTT.

The chain carries TRBV30 and TRBJ1-1, with D perhaps TRBD1 (5 bases). Per germline, CDR1 GTSNPN and CDR2 SVGIG (reference sequence). This CDR3 has 15 residues. Deletions cut 3 bases from V and 4 bases from J, with 18 bases between. The CDR3 DNA sequence: TGTGCCTGGAGCGATCTCCGGGGGTTGGGCACTGAAGCTTTCTTT. Amino acid sequence: CAWSDLRGLGTEAFF.

A note on this clone: The same CDR3 arises from other DNA sequences in this sample as well. This chain connects TRBV6-5 to TRBJ2-7, with D possibly matching TRBD1 (7 bases). Trimming removed 2 bases at V and 2 bases at J, with 13 bases between. This CDR3 contains 15 residues. Germline V lookup: CDR1 MNHEY, CDR2 SVGAGI. The CDR3 region is CASSYEAGGTYEQYF. CDR3 nucleotides: TGTGCCAGCAGTTACGAGGCAGGGGGGACCTACGAGCAGTACTTC.

The chain has TRBV27 and TRBJ2-1; D unresolved. The length of the CDR3 is 14 residues. Between the trimmed V and J ends, which lost 2 bases and 4 bases, there was a span of 9 bases. Looked up from germline, CDR1 is MNHEY and CDR2 is SMNVEV (reference sequence). The CDR3 region is CASSLDSAYNEQFF. In nucleotides, the CDR3 is TGTGCCAGCAGTTTAGATTCGGCTTACAATGAGCAGTTCTTC.

The gene calls are TRBV27 and TRBJ1-1, with 8 bases identical to TRBD1. Germline V CDR1 and CDR2: MNHEY, SMNVEV (reference sequence). Trimming cost V 5 bases and J 1 base; bases outside gene matches: 12. CDR3 length equals 17 residues. The CDR3 DNA reads TGTGCCAGCAGTCTACTCTTCCCGCAGGGGGCGAACACTGAAGCTTTCTTT. It translates to CASSLLFPQGANTEAFF.

The chain has TRBV28 and TRBJ2-7, with 9 positions matching TRBD2. CDR1 and CDR2 from the germline V gene are MDHEN and SYDVKM. With 3 bases clipped from V and 4 bases from J, the junction kept 7 bases outside the gene matches. The CDR3 consists of 15 residues. CDR3 region: CASSFRTSAKYEQYF. The DNA for the CDR3 is TGTGCCAGCAGTTTCCGGACTAGCGCTAAGTACGAGCAGTACTTC.

This clone was recorded a few times. This sample also contains other DNA sequences that code for the same CDR3. The rearrangement uses TRBV7-9 and TRBJ1-1; tentative D call: TRBD1 (6 bases). The CDR3 spans 13 residues. CDR1 SEHNR and CDR2 FQNEAQ come from the germline V gene (reference sequence). Trimming cost V 1 base and J 6 bases, with 9 bases left between them. Here the CDR3 DNA reads TGTGCCAGCAGCTTAGGGGGGGCGGCTGAAGCTTTCTTT. It specifies CASSLGGAAEAFF.

The CDR3 DNA sequence: TGTGCCAGCAGTTCACTCCGGGACTACTACAATGAGCAGTTCTTC. Protein: CASSSLRDYYNEQFF. This rearrangement joins TRBV27 to TRBJ2-1, with 7 bases matching TRBD2. The CDR3 consists of 15 residues. CDR1 MNHEY and CDR2 SMNVEV come from the germline V gene (reference sequence). V gave up 4 bases and J gave up 3 bases; unmatched junction bases: 6.

This rearrangement joins TRBV15 to TRBJ1-1, with D uncertain. This CDR3 spans 13 amino acids. CDR1 is LNHNV and CDR2 is YYDKDF in the germline V gene (reference sequence). V shed 3 bases and J shed 6 bases, with 11 bases lying between them. The CDR3 loop is CATSRSGKAEAFF. The CDR3 bases are TGTGCCACCAGCAGGTCCGGGAAAGCTGAAGCTTTCTTT.

The chain is built from TRBV27 and TRBJ2-5; either TRBD1 or TRBD2 may supply D (7 bases each). Trimming removed 6 bases from V and 2 bases from J, with 16 bases in between. The CDR3 consists of 15 residues. Germline assignment: CDR1 MNHEY and CDR2 SMNVEV (reference sequence). The CDR3 protein is CASSPQGGWQETQYF. The CDR3 DNA is TGTGCCAGCAGCCCTCAGGGGGGGTGGCAAGAGACCCAGTACTTC.

V usage is TRBV19 and J usage is TRBJ2-7, with D unclear. The CDR3 contains 15 residues. V was shortened by 3 bases and J by 1 base, with 13 bases between the two germline ends. Germline V CDR1 and CDR2: LNHDA, SQIVND (reference sequence). The CDR3 sequence: CASSIVLKGSYEQYF. In nucleotides, the CDR3 is TGTGCCAGTAGTATCGTCCTTAAGGGTTCCTACGAGCAGTACTTC.

The chain combines TRBV7-9 with TRBJ2-3, with 8 bases fitting TRBD2. Losses at the gene ends were 3 bases for V and 4 bases for J; bases not matched to a gene: 9. There are 16 residues in the CDR3. CDR1 and CDR2 from the germline V gene are SEHNR and FQNEAQ (reference sequence). The CDR3 sequence: CASSFFGRDDADTQYF. The CDR3 coding sequence is TGTGCCAGCAGCTTTTTCGGGAGGGATGACGCAGATACGCAGTATTTT.

The chain links TRBV9 to TRBJ1-2; D remains ambiguous. V gave up 3 bases and J gave up 3 bases, with 15 bases separating them. Germline CDR1 reads SGDLS; CDR2 reads YYNGEE. CDR3 length: 15 residues. The CDR3 DNA reads TGTGCCAGCAGCGCGGCGGTGGGGATGGACTATGGCTACACCTTC. Its protein is CASSAAVGMDYGYTF.

The V call is TRBV6-1, the J call TRBJ2-1; perhaps TRBD2 as D (6 bases). The germline V gene encodes CDR1 MNHNS and CDR2 SASEGT. The CDR3 runs to 15 residues. Trimming took 7 bases from V and 7 from J, leaving 20 bases between them. CDR3 protein: CASNQLAGNLNEQFF. CDR3 DNA sequence: TGTGCCAGCAACCAACTAGCAGGCAACCTAAATGAGCAGTTCTTC.

The rearrangement uses TRBV6-6 and TRBJ2-7; unclear D gene. The length of the CDR3 is 12 residues. Germline V gene lookup returns CDR1 MNHNY and CDR2 SVGAGI (reference sequence). The V gene lost 8 bases and the J gene lost 2 bases, with 10 bases spanning the gap. CDR3 protein: CASRHDPYEQYF. CDR3 DNA: TGTGCCAGCCGTCATGACCCCTACGAGCAGTACTTC.

The CDR3 bases are TGTGCCATACGGACAGGAAGCTCCTACAATGAGCAGTTCTTC. It encodes CAIRTGSSYNEQFF. This chain connects TRBV10-3 to TRBJ2-1, with 7 bases aligning to TRBD1. This CDR3 comprises 14 residues. V trimming: 9 bases; J trimming: 0 bases; junction bases outside the gene matches: 5. From germline, CDR1 is ENHRY and CDR2 SYGVKD.

The rearrangement uses TRBV7-9 and TRBJ2-1, with D perhaps matching TRBD2 (5 bases). Trimming left V 5 bases short and J 3 bases short, with 17 bases between. CDR1 SEHNR and CDR2 FQNEAQ come from the germline V gene (reference sequence). The CDR3 totals 16 residues. CDR3 DNA: TGTGCCAGCAGCCCTCCAAACCTAGCAGTCTACAATGAGCAGTTCTTC. It specifies CASSPPNLAVYNEQFF.

The rearrangement links TRBV9 to TRBJ2-6; D is uncertain. The CDR3 length is 18 residues. Trimming pared 2 bases from V and 0 bases from J, leaving 15 bases between. Germline-derived CDR1 and CDR2 are SGDLS and YYNGEE. CDR3 DNA: TGTGCCAGCAGCGTCCCCGGCCTGCCAGACTCTGGGGCCAACGTCCTGACTTTC. Its protein product is CASSVPGLPDSGANVLTF. The whole variable domain, filled in from reference TRBV9 and TRBJ2-6, reads DSGVTQTPKHLITATGQRVTLRCSPRSGDLSVYWYQQSLDQGLQFLIQYYNGEERAKGNILERFSAQQFPDLHSELNLSSLELGDSALYFCASSVPGLPDSGANVLTFGAGSRLTVL.

The chain is built from TRBV6-1 and TRBJ2-7; weak D call: TRBD1 (6 bases). Trimming stripped 3 bases from V and 3 bases from J, with 15 bases between. Per the germline V gene, CDR1 is MNHNS and CDR2 is SASEGT. The CDR3 extends over 15 amino acids. CDR3 DNA: TGTGCCAGCAGTGACTGGGGGACATTCCACTACGAGCAGTACTTC. Translated, it gives CASSDWGTFHYEQYF.

The chain has TRBV28 and TRBJ1-5, with D unclear. The CDR3 totals 14 residues. With 2 bases removed from V and 6 bases from J, the gap between germline ends came to 11 bases. Per germline, CDR1 MDHEN and CDR2 SYDVKM. CDR3 nucleotide sequence: TGTGCCAGCAGTTTACCCTCCGGGCTTCAGCCCCAGCATTTT. It is translated as CASSLPSGLQPQHF. Complete variable domain (other parts from reference TRBV28 and TRBJ1-5): DVKVTQSSRYLVKRTGEKVFLECVQDMDHENMFWYRQDPGLGLRLIYFSYDVKMKEKGDIPEGYSVSREKKERFSLILESASTNQTSMYLCASSLPSGLQPQHFGDGTRLSIL.

The V and J genes are TRBV27 and TRBJ2-5; maybe TRBD2 (5 bases). The CDR3 is made up of 15 amino acids. Trimming cost V 0 bases and J 2 bases, with 10 bases left between them. Germline CDR1 MNHEY, CDR2 SMNVEV (reference sequence). CDR3 residues: CASSLSPRGQETQYF. The CDR3 DNA sequence: TGTGCCAGCAGTTTATCCCCTCGCGGGCAAGAGACCCAGTACTTC.

The chain combines TRBV27 with TRBJ1-2, with 10 bases aligning to TRBD1. The CDR3 spans 17 residues. With 7 bases clipped from V and 4 bases from J, the junction kept 15 bases outside the gene matches. Germline CDR1 is MNHEY and CDR2 is SMNVEV (reference sequence). The CDR3 DNA reads as TGTGCCAGCACCCCGGGACAGGGGCCCCTTTCTTTCTATGGCTACACCTTC. Amino acids: CASTPGQGPLSFYGYTF.

The chain carries TRBV2 and TRBJ2-7, with D perhaps matching TRBD1 (5 bases). Germline-derived CDR1 and CDR2 are SNHLY and FYNNEI. The CDR3 sequence is 14 residues long. V was cut by 7 bases and J by 1 base, with 14 bases left in between. The CDR3 reads CASMGQSPSYEQYF. The CDR3, as DNA: TGTGCCAGCATGGGGCAATCCCCTTCCTACGAGCAGTACTTC.

The chain recombines TRBV6-1 with TRBJ2-7; D unclear. There are 14 residues in the CDR3. Germline V gene data show CDR1 as MNHNS and CDR2 as SASEGT. V was cut by 2 bases and J by 3 bases, with 11 bases left in between. The CDR3, as DNA: TGTGCCAGCAGTGAAACGAACACCTTCTACGAGCAGTACTTC. This sequence encodes CASSETNTFYEQYF.

The rearrangement uses TRBV7-8 and TRBJ2-1, with 9 bases that match TRBD1. With 6 bases clipped from V and 7 bases from J, the junction kept 7 bases outside the gene matches. The CDR3 runs to 14 residues. Germline V gene lookup returns CDR1 SGHVS and CDR2 FQNEAQ. CDR3 protein: CASRDDRGGNEQFF. In DNA form, the CDR3 reads TGTGCCAGCAGGGACGACAGGGGGGGGAATGAGCAGTTCTTC.

The V and J genes are TRBV11-3 and TRBJ1-2; no firm D call. The CDR3 runs 15 residues. Germline V gives CDR1 SGHNT, CDR2 YENEEA. V was clipped by 3 bases and J by 4 bases, with 15 bases between them. Here the CDR3 reads CASSLGRVNCYGYTF. The CDR3 bases are TGTGCCAGCAGCTTGGGCAGAGTGAACTGCTATGGCTACACCTTC.

In this sample, this clone turned up once. Here the CDR3 DNA reads TGTGCCAGCAGTTTCGTGGACAGGGGCTGGATACCGAACACCGGGGAGCTGTTTTTT. Encoded protein: CASSFVDRGWIPNTGELFF. The gene calls are TRBV27 and TRBJ2-2; 9 bases match TRBD1. This CDR3 has 19 amino acids. From germline, CDR1 is MNHEY and CDR2 SMNVEV (reference sequence). Germline trimming cut 3 bases from V and 0 bases from J; bases unmatched to any gene: 11.